Each of the 29 T cell receptor beta chains below was sequenced from the same sample in a study of cytomegalovirus exposure and HLA in healthy donors. This PCR relied on a set of 60 Vbeta primers and 13 Jbeta primers. Sequenced by immunoSEQ multiplex PCR; TCRdb stores in-frame clones only, minus some. The sample includes about 110,000 clones, more than 65% of them seen just once. Sequencing was performed on PBMCs. The receptors derive from a man aged 30-40 years in good health and CMV-seropositive.

This chain uses TRBV7-2 with TRBJ1-2; D remains ambiguous. CDR3 length: 15 amino acids. From germline, CDR1 is SGHTA and CDR2 FQGNSA. V shed 0 bases and J shed 2 bases, with 10 bases lying between them. In nucleotides, the CDR3 is TGTGCCAGCAGCTTAGCGATAGCAGAGAACTATGGCTACACCTTC. This gives the protein CASSLAIAENYGYTF.

There are a few counts of this clone. The rearrangement uses TRBV28 and TRBJ1-4; 8 bases map to TRBD1. The CDR3 loop spans 16 amino acids. After removal of 1 base from V and 1 base from J, the junction contained 2 bases not matched to a gene. Germline V lookup: CDR1 MDHEN, CDR2 SYDVKM. CDR3 loop: CASSLSQGETNEKLFF. The CDR3 coding sequence is TGTGCCAGCAGTTTATCACAGGGGGAAACTAATGAAAAACTGTTTTTT.

The chain couples TRBV5-5 to TRBJ2-7, with 11 bases identical to TRBD2. The CDR3 consists of 17 residues. The ends lost 0 bases at V and 1 base at J; junction bases unmatched: 6. Germline V gene sequence: CDR1 SGHKS, CDR2 YYEKEE (reference sequence). CDR3 sequence (DNA): TGTGCCAGCAGCTTGGCCACTAGCGGGGGCCCATCCTACGAGCAGTACTTC. This translates into CASSLATSGGPSYEQYF.

The gene calls are TRBV5-1 and TRBJ2-5; 10 bases are a match to TRBD1. This CDR3 has 14 residues. The trim removed 7 bases at V and 5 bases at J, leaving 8 bases unmatched. CDR1 is SGHRS, CDR2 YFSETQ, per germline. CDR3 bases: TGCGCCAGCGAAACGACAGGGGGCTCGGAGACCCAGTACTTC. Its protein product is CASETTGGSETQYF. The full variable domain, completed using reference TRBV5-1 and TRBJ2-5, is KAGVTQTPRYLIKTRGQQVTLSCSPISGHRSVSWYQQTPGQGLQFLFEYFSETQRNKGNFPGRFSGRQFSNSRSEMNVSTLELGDSALYLCASETTGGSETQYFGPGTRLLVL.

In its sample, this clone was seen a few times. This chain connects TRBV7-2 to TRBJ1-2; tentative D call: TRBD1 (5 bases). The V end was cut by 5 bases, the J end by 7 bases, with 11 bases between. CDR3 length equals 12 residues. Germline assignment: CDR1 SGHTA and CDR2 FQGNSA. CDR3 in DNA: TGTGCCAGCAGCCCAGGGTTACGTGGCTACACCTTC. Translation gives CASSPGLRGYTF.

The chain combines TRBV28 with TRBJ2-1; 9 bases match TRBD2. Trimming cost V 3 bases and J 7 bases; bases outside gene matches: 7. The CDR3 is 15 residues long. The germline V gene encodes CDR1 MDHEN and CDR2 SYDVKM. CDR3 sequence (DNA): TGTGCCAGCAGTTTCCGCGGGGGGGCGGGGAATGAGCAGTTCTTC. This encodes CASSFRGGAGNEQFF.

This chain links TRBV7-9 with TRBJ1-4, with D unresolved. The germline V gene encodes CDR1 SEHNR and CDR2 FQNEAQ (reference sequence). V was trimmed by 3 bases and J by 3 bases, leaving 23 bases between them. The CDR3 extends over 19 amino acids. The CDR3 loop reads CASSLGGRLDFYANEKLFF. CDR3 DNA: TGTGCCAGCAGCTTGGGCGGGCGGTTGGATTTTTATGCTAATGAAAAACTGTTTTTT.

This clone has only one observation. The chain is built from TRBV28 and TRBJ1-5; D perhaps matches TRBD1 (5 bases). From germline, CDR1 is MDHEN and CDR2 SYDVKM. This CDR3 region has 17 residues. Trimming cost V 5 bases and J 2 bases, with 19 bases left between them. CDR3 in DNA: TGTGCCAGCAGTCCCGACAGTTTCCGGGTGGGCAATCAGCCCCAGCATTTT. This encodes CASSPDSFRVGNQPQHF.

V is TRBV7-2 and J is TRBJ1-4; no clear D. The V end was cut by 1 base, the J end by 8 bases, with 5 bases between. Per germline, CDR1 SGHTA and CDR2 FQGNSA. The length of the CDR3 is 12 residues. CDR3 region: CASSLEPEKLFF. The CDR3 DNA follows: TGTGCCAGCAGCTTAGAGCCGGAAAAACTGTTTTTT.

This sequence joins TRBV30 and TRBJ1-2; 7 nucleotides align to TRBD1. CDR3 length equals 12 residues. V was clipped by 5 bases and J by 2 bases; unmatched bases: 2. In germline, CDR1 is GTSNPN, CDR2 SVGIG (reference sequence). The CDR3 DNA reads as TGTGCCTGGGTACAGGGGAACTATGGCTACACCTTC. Its protein product is CAWVQGNYGYTF.

V usage is TRBV6-5 and J usage is TRBJ1-6; 9 bases map to TRBD1. J was trimmed by 7 bases and V by 2 bases; bases with no gene match: 6. This CDR3 has 16 amino acids. Germline values: CDR1 MNHEY, CDR2 SVGAGI. The DNA of the CDR3 is TGTGCCAGCAGTTACCCTAAGACAGGGGGGAATTCACCCCTCCACTTT. It translates to CASSYPKTGGNSPLHF.

CDR3 in amino acids: CASSQVLAGADQETQYF. The CDR3, as DNA: TGCGCCAGCAGCCAAGTTCTAGCGGGGGCCGACCAAGAGACCCAGTACTTC. The gene calls are TRBV4-1 and TRBJ2-5; 10 bases line up with TRBD2. This CDR3 is built from 17 residues. Germline loops: CDR1 MGHRA, CDR2 YSYEKL. Trimming at V came to 1 base and at J to 0 bases, leaving 5 bases not matched to a gene.

The rearrangement uses TRBV29-1 and TRBJ1-4; 8 positions agree with TRBD1. The CDR3 covers 14 residues. Trimming took 1 base from V and 3 from J; bases not matched to a gene: 1. Germline CDR1 reads SQVTM; CDR2 reads ANQGSEA. CDR3 sequence: CSVEGGQANEKLFF. The CDR3 region has the DNA TGCAGCGTTGAAGGGGGACAGGCTAATGAAAAACTGTTTTTT.

This chain links TRBV18 with TRBJ1-2; D is perhaps TRBD1 (6 bases). V lost 0 bases, J lost 4 bases, and 9 bases lay in between. CDR1 is KGHSH, CDR2 LQKENI, per germline. The CDR3 loop spans 14 amino acids. DNA for the CDR3: TGTGCCAGCTCACCACCGACAGGCTTCTATGGCTACACCTTC. Translation gives CASSPPTGFYGYTF.

The chain uses TRBV7-2 and TRBJ2-7; 7 bases match TRBD2. Trimming took 5 bases from V and 0 from J; bases not matched to a gene: 7. Germline loops: CDR1 SGHTA, CDR2 FQGNSA. The CDR3 consists of 15 residues. The CDR3 DNA is TGTGCCAGCAGCCTGGGGGGGTATAGCTCCTACGAGCAGTACTTC. Its translation is CASSLGGYSSYEQYF.

The genes are TRBV6-5 and TRBJ1-2; D gene uncertain. V was trimmed by 2 bases and J by 4 bases, leaving 11 bases between them. CDR3 size: 14 residues. The germline gives CDR1 MNHEY, CDR2 SVGAGI. As DNA, the CDR3 is TGTGCCAGCAGTTACGGTAGAAGCACCTATGGCTACACCTTC. Translating gives CASSYGRSTYGYTF.

V gene TRBV18 combines with J gene TRBJ1-6; tentative D call: TRBD1 (6 bases). Germline V lookup: CDR1 KGHSH, CDR2 LQKENI. This CDR3 contains 14 residues. Trimming removed 2 bases from V and 10 bases from J, with 12 bases in between. The CDR3 is CASSPGGVGSPLHF. CDR3 nucleotides: TGTGCCAGCTCACCAGGGGGCGTAGGGTCACCCCTCCACTTT. The variable domain in full, completed from reference TRBV18 and TRBJ1-6, reads NAGVMQNPRHLVRRRGQEARLRCSPMKGHSHVYWYRQLPEEGLKFMVYLQKENIIDESGMPKERFSAEFPKEGPSILRIQQVVRGDSAAYFCASSPGGVGSPLHFGNGTRLTVT.

The genes are TRBV19 and TRBJ2-1, with 8 bases that match TRBD2. J was trimmed by 1 base and V by 6 bases; bases with no gene match: 5. The CDR3 length is 15 residues. CDR1 is LNHDA and CDR2 is SQIVND in the germline V gene (reference sequence). CDR3 in DNA: TGTGCCAGTAGCTGGCGGGGGGTGTCCTACAATGAGCAGTTCTTC. Its translation is CASSWRGVSYNEQFF. Full variable domain (rest looked up from reference TRBV19 and TRBJ2-1): DGGITQSPKYLFRKEGQNVTLSCEQNLNHDAMYWYRQDPGQGLRLIYYSQIVNDFQKGDIAEGYSVSREKKESFPLTVTSAQKNPTAFYLCASSWRGVSYNEQFFGPGTRLTVL.

V is TRBV11-2 and J is TRBJ2-7; 9 bases are a match to TRBD1. This CDR3 comprises 19 residues. Germline values: CDR1 SGHAT, CDR2 FQNNGV. Unmatched junction bases numbered 17, after V lost 4 bases and J lost 1 base. As DNA, the CDR3 is TGTGCCAGCAGCTCCGACTCCTTCCCGGGGACAGGGATATCCTACGAGCAGTACTTC. Translating it yields CASSSDSFPGTGISYEQYF.

The V and J genes are TRBV6-6 and TRBJ2-7; D is possibly TRBD1 (5 bases). V was clipped by 7 bases and J by 3 bases, with 16 bases between them. This CDR3 spans 14 amino acids. CDR1 is MNHNY, CDR2 SVGAGI, per germline (reference sequence). The CDR3 DNA sequence: TGTGCCAGCACATTGGGGCTAGAAGGCTACGAGCAGTACTTC. It translates to CASTLGLEGYEQYF.

The rearrangement links TRBV2 to TRBJ2-4; 8 bases are a match to TRBD1. The CDR3 is 16 residues long. Germline V gene sequence: CDR1 SNHLY, CDR2 FYNNEI. Germline trimming cut 6 bases from V and 6 bases from J; bases unmatched to any gene: 13. CDR3 bases: TGTGCCAGCAGGGGGACAGGTGGGGCCGTCAGAAACATTCAGTACTTC. Its protein product is CASRGTGGAVRNIQYF.

This chain connects TRBV29-1 to TRBJ2-1; D is unresolved. This CDR3 spans 12 amino acids. Germline V gives CDR1 SQVTM, CDR2 ANQGSEA. The V end lost 2 bases, the J end lost 5 bases, and 7 bases lay between the germline ends. The DNA of the CDR3 is TGCAGCGTTGAACAGCGCGACAATGAGCAGTTCTTC. Residues: CSVEQRDNEQFF.

The chain uses TRBV27 and TRBJ2-1; 9 bases are shared with TRBD1. The CDR3 consists of 13 residues. V dropped 5 bases and J dropped 10; count of bases not matched to a gene: 6. CDR1 is MNHEY, CDR2 SMNVEV, per germline (reference sequence). The chain's CDR3 is CASSPNRGREQFF. The CDR3 DNA reads as TGTGCCAGCAGTCCGAACAGGGGGCGAGAGCAGTTCTTC.

The rearrangement links TRBV13 to TRBJ2-5; possible D gene TRBD2, 6 bases. CDR1 is PRHDT, CDR2 FYEKMQ, per germline (reference sequence). V was pared by 7 bases and J by 6 bases, with 15 bases between. CDR3 length equals 13 residues. DNA for the CDR3: TGTGCCAGCATGGCGGGGTGGCAAAAGACCCAGTACTTC. Translating it yields CASMAGWQKTQYF.

The chain employs TRBV2 and TRBJ1-1; D is undetermined. Trimming took off 11 bases at V and 7 bases at J, with 20 bases between the two ends. The germline gives CDR1 SNHLY, CDR2 FYNNEI. The CDR3 contains 13 residues. CDR3 sequence: CALRRVTPFEAFF. The CDR3 nucleotides are TGTGCCCTTCGGAGGGTAACGCCTTTTGAAGCTTTCTTT.

This clone was seen more than once but under ten times. The chain is built from TRBV14 and TRBJ2-1, with TRBD2 matching over 12 bases. This CDR3 has 15 residues. Per germline, CDR1 SGHDN and CDR2 FVKESK. Unmatched junction bases numbered 4, after V lost 3 bases and J lost 7 bases. DNA for the CDR3: TGTGCCAGCAGCCATCTAGCGGGGGGGGAGAATGAGCAGTTCTTC. Its protein product is CASSHLAGGENEQFF.

CDR3 protein: CASTPPRYDYGYTF. The CDR3 region has the DNA TGTGCCAGCACCCCGCCCAGATACGACTATGGCTACACCTTC. The gene calls are TRBV7-9 and TRBJ1-2; no firm D call. In germline, CDR1 is SEHNR, CDR2 FQNEAQ (reference sequence). This CDR3 is 14 amino acids long. Between the trimmed V and J ends, which lost 7 bases and 3 bases, there was a span of 15 bases.

The gene calls are TRBV5-1 and TRBJ1-3; 10 bases match TRBD1. V lost 4 bases and J lost 3; bases outside the gene matches: 7. In germline, CDR1 is SGHRS, CDR2 YFSETQ. The CDR3 runs 16 residues. CDR3 coding DNA: TGCGCCAGCAGCCCGGGACAGGGGCACGGTGGAAACACCATATATTTT. This sequence encodes CASSPGQGHGGNTIYF.

The V call is TRBV19, the J call TRBJ2-5; 10 positions agree with TRBD2. The V and J ends lost 4 bases and 4 bases, in that order; junction bases with no gene match: 9. In germline, CDR1 is LNHDA, CDR2 SQIVND (reference sequence). CDR3 length: 16 residues. CDR3 region: CASSRASGGRGETQYF. The CDR3, as DNA: TGTGCCAGTAGTAGGGCTAGCGGGGGCCGAGGAGAGACCCAGTACTTC.